This passage covers 30 T cell receptor beta chains from one sample sequenced in a study of STAT5B mutations in CD4+ large granular lymphocyte leukemia. Profiled with immunoSEQ multiplex PCR; TCRdb holds only in-frame clones, not every one. The sample includes more than 30,000 clones, around 90% of them seen just once. Sequenced input: CD4+ T cells from blood buffy coats. These receptors all stem from a human donor in good health.

The V call is TRBV18, the J call TRBJ1-4; possible D gene TRBD1, 5 bases. CDR3 length: 14 residues. Germline values: CDR1 KGHSH, CDR2 LQKENI. V shed 4 bases and J shed 4 bases, with 10 bases lying between them. CDR3 nucleotides: TGTGCCAGCTCACGAACAGGATATAATGAAAAACTGTTTTTT. This gives the protein CASSRTGYNEKLFF.

A few counts support this clone. V usage is TRBV18 and J usage is TRBJ2-2; D unclear. From germline, CDR1 is KGHSH and CDR2 LQKENI. Deletions cut 3 bases from V and 6 bases from J, with 8 bases between. This CDR3 comprises 13 residues. CDR3 residues: CASSPAVPGELFF. The DNA for the CDR3 is TGTGCCAGCTCACCTGCAGTACCCGGGGAGCTGTTTTTT.

The chain has TRBV7-2 and TRBJ2-5, with D maybe TRBD2 (5 bases). The J call is uncertain, as TRBJ2-7 better fits the DNA end. CDR3 size: 15 residues. CDR1 is SGHTA and CDR2 is FQGNSA in the germline V gene. CDR3 in amino acids: CASSHPGWSSYEQYF. The DNA for the CDR3 is TGTGCCAGCAGCCACCCGGGGTGGAGCTCCTACGAGCAGTACTTC.

Note on this clone: Other DNA sequences in the sample encode the same CDR3. The chain is built from TRBV4-2 and TRBJ1-5; D uncertain. Germline V gene data show CDR1 as LGHNA and CDR2 as YNFKEQ. Trimming took 1 base from V and 7 from J, leaving 11 bases between them. The CDR3 loop spans 14 amino acids. The CDR3 DNA reads TGTGCCAGCAGCCAAGTTACTAGTTTGCAGCCCCAGCATTTT. Translating it yields CASSQVTSLQPQHF.

This chain connects TRBV15 to TRBJ2-3; D not certain. CDR3 size: 14 residues. The V end was cut by 0 bases, the J end by 10 bases, with 14 bases between. CDR1 is LNHNV, CDR2 YYDKDF, per germline (reference sequence). The CDR3 bases are TGTGCCACCAGCAGAGAGACTGCCCTCCCTGCGCAGTATTTT. Amino acids: CATSRETALPAQYF.

The chain is built from TRBV6-1 and TRBJ1-3; TRBD1 is a possible D gene (6 bases). V was cut by 1 base and J by 0 bases, with 16 bases left in between. The CDR3 sequence is 18 residues long. The V gene's germline CDR1 is MNHNS and CDR2 SASEGT. CDR3 in amino acids: CASSEGRRTVLSGNTIYF. As DNA, the CDR3 is TGTGCCAGCAGTGAAGGAAGGAGGACAGTTCTCTCTGGAAACACCATATATTTT.

The chain is built from TRBV6-4 and TRBJ2-1; tentative D call: TRBD2 (6 bases). The CDR3 has 17 residues. The V and J ends lost 0 bases and 0 bases respectively, with 12 bases between them. Per the germline V gene, CDR1 is MRHNA and CDR2 is SNTAGT. The DNA for the CDR3 is TGTGCCAGCAGTGACTCTGGGGGGTTGGGCTCCTACAATGAGCAGTTCTTC. As protein: CASSDSGGLGSYNEQFF.

A few counts support this clone. The chain employs TRBV10-3 and TRBJ1-1; weak D call: TRBD1 (6 bases). Germline CDR1 and CDR2: ENHRY and SYGVKD. The CDR3 has 14 residues. V lost 7 bases to trimming and J lost 0 bases, with 12 bases between them. The CDR3 reads CAITADRLNTEAFF. The CDR3 DNA is TGTGCCATCACCGCCGACAGGCTGAACACTGAAGCTTTCTTT.

Only one count was recorded for this clone. The V call is TRBV27, the J call TRBJ1-1; no clear D gene. This CDR3 has 12 amino acids. Germline lookup yields CDR1 MNHEY and CDR2 SMNVEV (reference sequence). Trimming removed 5 bases at V and 4 bases at J, with 8 bases between. CDR3 sequence: CASSQMGTEAFF. The CDR3 DNA sequence: TGTGCCAGCAGTCAGATGGGCACTGAAGCTTTCTTT.

This chain uses TRBV13 with TRBJ2-2; the D call may be TRBD1 or TRBD2 (5 bases each). The germline V and J ends were trimmed by 4 bases and 0 bases, with 9 bases remaining between them. The germline gives CDR1 PRHDT, CDR2 FYEKMQ (reference sequence). The length of the CDR3 is 15 residues. The CDR3 DNA is TGTGCCAGCAGCTCCGGGACGGCGAACACCGGGGAGCTGTTTTTT. The encoded protein is CASSSGTANTGELFF.

The CDR3: CASSLSVIGAPTTEAFF. The CDR3 region has the DNA TGTGCCAGCAGTTTATCGGTAATCGGGGCCCCGACCACTGAAGCTTTCTTT. The rearrangement uses TRBV27 and TRBJ1-1; D is possibly TRBD1 (5 bases). V was shortened by 0 bases and J by 4 bases, with 18 bases between the two germline ends. The CDR3 is 17 residues long. CDR1 MNHEY and CDR2 SMNVEV come from the germline V gene (reference sequence).

The CDR3 sequence: CASNPQEGPYGYTF. The CDR3 DNA sequence: TGTGCCAGCAATCCCCAGGAGGGACCTTATGGCTACACCTTC. The chain uses TRBV6-1 and TRBJ1-2, with D perhaps TRBD1 (5 bases). The CDR3 has 14 amino acids. Germline assignment: CDR1 MNHNS and CDR2 SASEGT. Trimming took 7 bases from V and 5 from J, leaving 17 bases between them.

This chain links TRBV28 with TRBJ2-7; TRBD1 matches 9 bases. The V gene's germline CDR1 is MDHEN and CDR2 SYDVKM. The CDR3 runs 15 residues. The junction had 9 bases not matched to a gene; V was cut back by 6 bases and J by 3 bases. CDR3 nucleotide sequence: TGTGCCAGCAGCTCCCCGGGACAGGGAATCTACGAGCAGTACTTC. Its translation is CASSSPGQGIYEQYF.

The chain has TRBV28 and TRBJ2-1; TRBD2 agrees at 8 bases. This CDR3 contains 16 residues. J was trimmed by 6 bases and V by 4 bases; bases with no gene match: 11. CDR1 and CDR2 from the germline V gene are MDHEN and SYDVKM. CDR3 region: CASSSLSSGMVNEQFF. For the CDR3, the DNA is TGTGCCAGCAGTTCCCTAAGTAGCGGGATGGTCAATGAGCAGTTCTTC.

The chain is built from TRBV19 and TRBJ2-5; TRBD1 agrees at 9 bases. TRBJ2-7 matches the DNA end more closely, so the J call is doubtful. CDR3 length equals 14 residues. Germline loops: CDR1 LNHDA, CDR2 SQIVND (reference sequence). This CDR3 reads CASRLGQGGYEQYF. The CDR3 nucleotides read TGTGCCAGTAGGTTGGGACAGGGCGGCTACGAGCAGTACTTC.

The CDR3 loop is CASSFSGSPEGSTDTQYF. CDR3 DNA: TGCGCCAGCAGCTTTAGCGGGAGTCCAGAAGGAAGCACAGATACGCAGTATTTT. The chain has TRBV5-1 and TRBJ2-3; 9 nucleotides line up with TRBD2. The CDR3 extends over 18 amino acids. V was pared by 2 bases and J by 0 bases, with 10 bases of the junction left unmatched. CDR1 and CDR2 (germline): SGHRS, YFSETQ.

The chain couples TRBV29-1 to TRBJ1-6; a weak D match, TRBD1 (5 bases). Germline values: CDR1 SQVTM, CDR2 ANQGSEA. Trimming took off 6 bases at V and 6 bases at J, with 12 bases between the two ends. This CDR3 has 13 residues. The CDR3 is CSVLPGVNSPLHF. Here the CDR3 DNA reads TGCAGCGTGCTCCCGGGGGTTAATTCACCCCTCCACTTT.

The V call is TRBV5-1, the J call TRBJ2-5; tentatively, D is TRBD1 (5 bases). The length of the CDR3 is 14 residues. In germline, CDR1 is SGHRS, CDR2 YFSETQ. The ends were cut back, 4 bases at V and 5 bases at J, with 15 bases in the middle. This CDR3 is CASSTSGMWETQYF. CDR3 bases: TGCGCCAGCAGCACTTCAGGGATGTGGGAGACCCAGTACTTC. Full variable domain (missing parts from reference TRBV5-1 and TRBJ2-5): KAGVTQTPRYLIKTRGQQVTLSCSPISGHRSVSWYQQTPGQGLQFLFEYFSETQRNKGNFPGRFSGRQFSNSRSEMNVSTLELGDSALYLCASSTSGMWETQYFGPGTRLLVL.

This clone was found a few times. The chain combines TRBV28 with TRBJ1-1; 9 bases align to TRBD1. After removal of 6 bases from V and 5 bases from J, the junction contained 4 bases not matched to a gene. CDR1 and CDR2 (germline): MDHEN, SYDVKM. The CDR3 sequence is 13 residues long. CDR3 amino acids: CASSRDRVTEAFF. In nucleotides, the CDR3 is TGTGCCAGCAGCCGGGACAGGGTTACTGAAGCTTTCTTT.

This chain links TRBV6-6 with TRBJ2-3; D is perhaps TRBD2 (5 bases). Trimming pared 6 bases from V and 1 base from J, leaving 14 bases between. The CDR3 runs 15 residues. Germline values: CDR1 MNHNY, CDR2 SVGAGI (reference sequence). CDR3 sequence (DNA): TGTGCCAGCAGAAGTCGTGATAGCGGCACAGATACGCAGTATTTT. Protein sequence: CASRSRDSGTDTQYF.

The CDR3 loop reads CASSFPGLAMNEQFF. The CDR3 DNA follows: TGTGCCAGCAGCTTTCCGGGACTAGCGATGAATGAGCAGTTCTTC. The genes are TRBV5-4 and TRBJ2-1; 10 bases fit TRBD2. The CDR3 sequence is 15 residues long. Germline V gene sequence: CDR1 SGHNT, CDR2 YYREEE (reference sequence). V lost 2 bases to trimming and J lost 7 bases; unmatched junction nucleotides: 6.

A few counts support this clone. This chain connects TRBV7-9 to TRBJ1-4, with D unresolved. CDR3 length equals 17 residues. Germline V gives CDR1 SEHNR, CDR2 FQNEAQ (reference sequence). The V end was cut by 1 base, the J end by 1 base, with 13 bases between. CDR3 in DNA: TGTGCCAGCAGCTTAGTAGTGGTGACGGAAACTAATGAAAAACTGTTTTTT. Its translation is CASSLVVVTETNEKLFF.

The chain couples TRBV28 to TRBJ1-2; 7 bases align to TRBD1. In germline, CDR1 is MDHEN, CDR2 SYDVKM. The V and J ends lost 4 bases and 8 bases, in that order; junction bases with no gene match: 7. The CDR3 is 13 residues long. CDR3 nucleotides: TGTGCCAGCAGTTCCCGGACAGGAGGAGGCTACACCTTC. As protein: CASSSRTGGGYTF.

This chain uses TRBV28 with TRBJ2-7; perhaps TRBD2 as D (6 bases). CDR3 length equals 15 residues. V lost 6 bases to trimming and J lost 4 bases, with 19 bases between them. Germline values: CDR1 MDHEN, CDR2 SYDVKM. The CDR3 loop reads CASSPSFGGRYEQYF. CDR3 sequence (DNA): TGTGCCAGCAGCCCCTCATTTGGAGGGAGGTACGAGCAGTACTTC.

The chain recombines TRBV5-6 with TRBJ2-1; 13 bases fit TRBD2. The length of the CDR3 is 16 residues. V was pared by 4 bases and J by 9 bases, with 10 bases of the junction left unmatched. Germline V lookup: CDR1 SGHDT, CDR2 YYEEEE. This CDR3 reads CASSPRTSGSIVEQFF. The CDR3 coding sequence is TGTGCCAGCAGCCCGAGGACTAGCGGGAGTATCGTTGAGCAGTTCTTC.

The rearrangement uses TRBV5-4 and TRBJ1-1; D call uncertain. V was clipped by 1 base and J by 4 bases, with 11 bases between them. The CDR3 covers 14 residues. Germline-derived CDR1 and CDR2 are SGHNT and YYREEE (reference sequence). CDR3 sequence reads: CASSLFLGSTEAFF. The CDR3, as DNA: TGTGCCAGCAGCTTGTTTCTTGGTAGCACTGAAGCTTTCTTT.

In DNA, the CDR3 is TGTGCCACGCAGCGGGAGGGGCCCGGGGAGCTGTTTTTT. Its protein product is CATQREGPGELFF. The rearrangement joins TRBV28 to TRBJ2-2; 10 nucleotides align to TRBD2. V was clipped by 10 bases and J by 6 bases; unmatched bases: 5. CDR3 length: 13 residues. Germline V lookup: CDR1 MDHEN, CDR2 SYDVKM.

The chain carries TRBV9 and TRBJ2-1; 10 nucleotides line up with TRBD1. The CDR3 is made up of 19 amino acids. CDR1 is SGDLS and CDR2 is YYNGEE in the germline V gene. Trimming at V came to 0 bases and at J to 4 bases, leaving 13 bases not matched to a gene. The CDR3 sequence: CASSVATGTGDLPYNEQFF. The CDR3 DNA reads TGTGCCAGCAGCGTAGCGACCGGGACAGGGGACCTACCATACAATGAGCAGTTCTTC.

The genes are TRBV2 and TRBJ1-1; no definite D call. Trimming shortened V by 10 bases and J by 2 bases, and 5 bases separated the two germline ends. CDR3 length: 10 amino acids. The germline gives CDR1 SNHLY, CDR2 FYNNEI. This CDR3 is CATNNTEAFF. The CDR3 coding sequence is TGTGCCACCAATAACACTGAAGCTTTCTTT.

The chain joins TRBV5-5 to TRBJ1-4; D is unclear. Germline V gives CDR1 SGHKS, CDR2 YYEKEE (reference sequence). V was shortened by 1 base and J by 4 bases, with 11 bases between the two germline ends. The CDR3 length is 15 residues. In nucleotides, the CDR3 is TGTGCCAGCAGCTTGCCGGGGAGTGGTAATGAAAAACTGTTTTTT. Translated, it gives CASSLPGSGNEKLFF.